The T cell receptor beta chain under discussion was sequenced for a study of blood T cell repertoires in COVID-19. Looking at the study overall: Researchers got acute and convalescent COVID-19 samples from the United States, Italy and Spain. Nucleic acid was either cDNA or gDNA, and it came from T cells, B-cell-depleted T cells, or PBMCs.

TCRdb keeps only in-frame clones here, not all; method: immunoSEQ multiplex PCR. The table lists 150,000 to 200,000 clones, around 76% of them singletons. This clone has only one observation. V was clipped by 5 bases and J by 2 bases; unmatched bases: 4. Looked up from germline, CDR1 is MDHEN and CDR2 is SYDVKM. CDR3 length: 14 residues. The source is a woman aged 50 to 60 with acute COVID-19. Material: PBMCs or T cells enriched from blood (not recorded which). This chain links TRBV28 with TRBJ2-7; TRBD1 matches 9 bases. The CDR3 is CASSGRTGAYEQYV. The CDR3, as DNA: TGTGCCAGCAGTGGGCGGACAGGGGCCTACGAGCAGTACGTC.